Each of the 19 T cell receptor beta chains below was sequenced from the same sample in a study of T cells in Graves' hyperthyroidism and ophthalmopathy. Template material for amplifying TCR beta CDR3 regions consisted of RNA transcripts. The HTBI set primed first-round TCR CDR3 RT-PCR. TCRdb recomputed calls from the multiplex PCR reads with MiXCR, one row per CDR3 protein. The top ten hold less than 20% of the sample, which has more than 300,000 distinct CDR3 sequences, more than 14% seen once. The material sequenced was blood. These receptors were collected from a woman under 40 with Graves' ophthalmopathy.

This clonotype was observed a handful of times. The chain links TRBV19 to TRBJ1-2; D is unresolved. V was pared by 5 bases and J by 8 bases, with 18 bases between. Germline assignment: CDR1 LNHDA and CDR2 SQIVND (reference sequence). The CDR3 extends over 14 amino acids. CDR3 in amino acids: CASSSPRSGKGYTF. The CDR3 DNA sequence: TGTGCCAGTAGTTCTCCCCGGAGCGGCAAGGGCTACACCTTC.

The chain carries TRBV12-3 or TRBV12-4 and TRBJ2-1; perhaps TRBD1 as D (6 bases). Deletions cut 5 bases from V and 4 bases from J, with 12 bases between. The CDR3 runs to 14 residues. The CDR3 region has the DNA TGTGCCAGCAGTCTAGACAGGATTTACAATGAGCAGTTCTTC. Translated, it gives CASSLDRIYNEQFF.

This clonotype has at least ten counts. J is TRBJ2-1 and V is TRBV20-1; D ambiguous. Germline assignment: CDR1 DFQATT and CDR2 SNEGSKA (reference sequence). V was shortened by 2 bases and J by 0 bases, with 8 bases between the two germline ends. This CDR3 has 14 amino acids. The CDR3 DNA follows: TGCAGTGCTAGAAGGCAGCGCTCCTACAATGAGCAGTTCTTC. Translated: CSARRQRSYNEQFF.

This clonotype was seen repeatedly, ten times or more. The chain has TRBV6-1 and TRBJ1-6; the match to TRBD1 covers 9 bases. The CDR3 sequence is 15 residues long. V lost 4 bases, J lost 7 bases, and 5 bases stayed unmatched. Germline V gene sequence: CDR1 MNHNS, CDR2 SASEGT. The CDR3 nucleotides read TGTGCCAGCAGTGTGGCGACAGGGGGAAATTCACCCCTCCACTTT. Protein product: CASSVATGGNSPLHF.

This clonotype was recorded many times. This chain links TRBV7-9 with TRBJ1-5; 7 nucleotides agree with TRBD1. This CDR3 has 14 amino acids. The V segment lost 3 bases and the J segment 4 bases; nucleotides outside the gene matches: 3. The germline V gene has CDR1 SEHNR and CDR2 FQNEAQ (reference sequence). The CDR3 loop is CASSFTGANQPQHF. CDR3 sequence (DNA): TGTGCCAGCAGCTTCACAGGGGCGAATCAGCCCCAGCATTTT.

In this sample, this clonotype turned up many times. The chain carries TRBV7-3 and TRBJ2-1, with TRBD2 as a possible D gene (5 bases). The V gene's germline CDR1 is SGHTA and CDR2 FQGTGA. The CDR3 loop spans 13 amino acids. V was cut by 0 bases and J by 9 bases, with 9 bases left in between. The CDR3 sequence: CASSLTFRGEQFF. The CDR3 DNA is TGTGCCAGCAGCTTAACGTTCCGGGGTGAGCAGTTCTTC.

This clonotype was recorded many times. The V call is TRBV7-9, the J call TRBJ2-7; D call uncertain. In germline, CDR1 is SEHNR, CDR2 FQNEAQ (reference sequence). CDR3 length equals 11 residues. Trimming pared 4 bases from V and 5 bases from J, leaving 6 bases between. The CDR3 spells CASSSGHEQYF. CDR3 in DNA: TGTGCCAGCAGCTCTGGTCACGAGCAGTACTTC.

This clonotype came up many times. The chain recombines TRBV7-8 with TRBJ1-2; 7 nucleotides line up with TRBD1. This CDR3 is built from 13 residues. V trimming: 5 bases; J trimming: 6 bases; junction bases outside the gene matches: 6. CDR1 and CDR2 from the germline V gene are SGHVS and FQNEAQ. The CDR3 nucleotides read TGTGCCAGCAGCCCCCGACAGGGCGATGGCTACACCTTC. This encodes CASSPRQGDGYTF.

In its sample, this clonotype was seen many times. V and J are TRBV28 and TRBJ1-3; D may be TRBD1 (6 bases). Trimming shortened V by 6 bases and J by 4 bases, and 16 bases separated the two germline ends. Germline CDR1 MDHEN, CDR2 SYDVKM. The CDR3 spans 15 residues. CDR3: CASSPPRGLGNTIYF. CDR3 nucleotide sequence: TGTGCCAGCAGCCCCCCCCGGGGGCTGGGAAACACCATATATTTT.

This clonotype was observed many times. J is TRBJ2-5 and V is TRBV28; no clear D. Germline V gives CDR1 MDHEN, CDR2 SYDVKM. Trimming left V 4 bases short and J 5 bases short, with 8 bases between. The CDR3 is 12 amino acids. The CDR3 DNA reads TGTGCCAGCAGTTACAACGGGGAGACCCAGTACTTC. Its protein is CASSYNGETQYF. The full variable domain, completed using reference TRBV28 and TRBJ2-5, is DVKVTQSSRYLVKRTGEKVFLECVQDMDHENMFWYRQDPGLGLRLIYFSYDVKMKEKGDIPEGYSVSREKKERFSLILESASTNQTSMYLCASSYNGETQYFGPGTRLLVL.

A note on this clonotype: A read error may be the cause here, since a much bigger clone is one base away. The CDR3 coding sequence is TGTGCCACTTACTCCGGGACAGGGGGCTACGAGCAGTACTTC. It is translated as CATYSGTGGYEQYF. This rearrangement joins TRBV2 to TRBJ2-7; 11 bases are a match to TRBD1. The V gene's germline CDR1 is SNHLY and CDR2 FYNNEI. After removal of 10 bases from V and 3 bases from J, the junction contained 8 bases not matched to a gene. CDR3 size: 14 residues.

This clonotype was seen ten or more times. V and J are TRBV15 and TRBJ2-3, with D perhaps matching TRBD1 (5 bases). V was shortened by 0 bases and J by 4 bases, with 14 bases between the two germline ends. In germline, CDR1 is LNHNV, CDR2 YYDKDF (reference sequence). The CDR3 covers 16 residues. CDR3 DNA sequence: TGTGCCACCAGCAGAGAGGGCAGGGATGGGGCAGATACGCAGTATTTT. It codes for CATSREGRDGADTQYF.

This clonotype was recorded at least ten times. The chain uses TRBV7-9 and TRBJ2-7; D is unresolved. The V end was cut by 4 bases, the J end by 0 bases, with 10 bases between. The CDR3 is made up of 14 amino acids. CDR1 is SEHNR, CDR2 FQNEAQ, per germline (reference sequence). CDR3 DNA: TGTGCCAGCAGCTCACCGGGTTTCTCCTACGAGCAGTACTTC. This gives the protein CASSSPGFSYEQYF.

As to this clonotype: A much larger clone is a single base away; this may be a read error. The chain carries TRBV9 and TRBJ1-1; D unresolved. CDR1 is SGDLS and CDR2 is YYNGEE in the germline V gene. CDR3 length: 14 residues. The germline V and J ends were trimmed by 0 bases and 1 base, with 7 bases remaining between them. The CDR3 loop is CASSVDAGNTEAFF. CDR3 in DNA: TGTGCCAGCAGCGTAGACGCAGGGAACACTGAAGCTTTCTTT.

This clonotype has a count of ten or more. This chain connects TRBV6-1 to TRBJ2-4, with TRBD1 as a possible D gene (7 bases). The V and J ends lost 6 bases and 8 bases respectively, with 17 bases between them. This CDR3 spans 14 amino acids. The V gene's germline CDR1 is MNHNS and CDR2 SASEGT. The CDR3 loop reads CASSATGRMDIQYF. CDR3 coding DNA: TGTGCCAGCAGCGCGACAGGGAGGATGGACATTCAGTACTTC.

This clonotype was recorded a few times. The chain links TRBV12-3 or TRBV12-4 to TRBJ1-2, with D possibly matching TRBD1 (6 bases). The ends were cut back, 5 bases at V and 8 bases at J, with 12 bases in the middle. The CDR3 totals 12 residues. The CDR3 reads CASSIGGGGYTF. The DNA of the CDR3 is TGTGCCAGCAGTATAGGGGGGGGGGGCTACACCTTC.

There are many counts of this clonotype. The chain carries TRBV12-3 or TRBV12-4 and TRBJ2-3; 8 nucleotides line up with TRBD1. V was clipped by 5 bases and J by 3 bases; unmatched bases: 7. This CDR3 contains 15 residues. In DNA, the CDR3 is TGTGCCAGCAGTCCTCAGGGGGCGGGGACAGATACGCAGTATTTT. Protein: CASSPQGAGTDTQYF.

This clonotype was counted at least ten times. The V and J genes are TRBV20-1 and TRBJ2-7; no clear D gene. The CDR3 loop spans 14 amino acids. The V end lost 0 bases, the J end lost 1 base, and 10 bases lay between the germline ends. Germline CDR1 reads DFQATT; CDR2 reads SNEGSKA (reference sequence). The CDR3 region is CSARDVLGSYEQYF. The CDR3 DNA is TGCAGTGCTAGAGACGTGCTCGGATCCTACGAGCAGTACTTC.

This clonotype was seen at least ten times. V is TRBV12-3 or TRBV12-4 and J is TRBJ1-2, with 11 bases matching TRBD1. Unmatched junction bases numbered 8, after V lost 7 bases and J lost 7 bases. This CDR3 region has 14 residues. The CDR3, as DNA: TGTGCCAGCACTCGGACAGGGGGCTTCTCTGGCTACACCTTC. Its translation: CASTRTGGFSGYTF.